This T cell receptor beta chain comes out of a study of shared clonotypes between healthy human individuals. Generated by immunoSEQ multiplex PCR, the TCRdb table keeps only in-frame clones and is missing some. The table includes 400,000 to 500,000 clones, about 79% detected once. This CDR3 contains 15 residues. With 6 bases removed from V and 1 base from J, the gap between germline ends came to 14 bases. CDR1 is MDHEN and CDR2 is SYDVKM in the germline V gene. The sequencing input was PBMCs. This sequence was found in a woman aged 40 to 55 in good health. Some clones in this sample may be carry-over from other donors' samples. V is TRBV28 and J is TRBJ2-3; TRBD2 is a possible D gene (6 bases). The DNA for the CDR3 is TGTGCCAGCAGCTCCGAGCGGGCGGGCACAGATACGCAGTATTTT. This codes for CASSSERAGTDTQYF.